The clone carrying this T cell receptor beta chain was counted many times. TCR beta CDR3 regions were amplified from RNA transcripts. Second-round multiplex PCR came after a first-round RT-PCR that employed HTBI primers. TCRdb reprocessed the multiplex PCR reads with MiXCR, giving one entry per CDR3 protein. The sample shows 660,000 or so distinct CDR3 sequences, roughly two fifths of them seen only once. These data are taken from a study of Graves' ophthalmopathy and Graves' hyperthyroidism. Whole-study context: The blood sample was drawn at first diagnosis and before any treatment.

V shed 0 bases and J 3 bases; nucleotides not matched to a gene: 2. CDR1 SQVTM and CDR2 ANQGSEA come from the germline V gene. CDR3 length: 15 amino acids. This TCR came from an adult man with Graves' ophthalmopathy. Sequenced sample: peripheral blood. The chain uses TRBV29-1 and TRBJ1-4; 9 bases fit TRBD1. Here the CDR3 DNA reads TGCAGCGTTGAAGATACAGGGGGCTCTAATGAAAAACTGTTTTTT. Protein sequence: CSVEDTGGSNEKLFF.